This is a list of T cell receptor beta chains from one sample in a study of shared T cell receptors in the human thymus. The assay was immunoSEQ multiplex PCR, and TCRdb's table has in-frame clones only and misses some. The table includes hundreds of thousands of clones, approximately 88% detected once. This sample also belongs to another study, concerning human thymus T cells.

The source material was thymocytes. The receptor source for this set is a boy under three years old with a congenital heart defect. Both conserved end residues are part of each CDR3. D genes are given only for firm matches. The listing skips clone size in some rows; elsewhere it reads once, few, many or a size class.

clone_size | j_call | v_call | d_call | cdr3_aa | cdr3_nt
. | TRBJ1-4 | TRBV7-9 | TRBD1 | CASCRDFDRAANEKLFF | TGTGCCAGCTGCCGGGACTTCGACAGGGCAGCTAATGAAAAACTGTTTTTT
. | TRBJ2-3 | TRBV25-1 | TRBD2 | CASTERTSGNTDTQYF | TGTGCCAGCACCGAAAGGACTAGCGGGAACACAGATACGCAGTATTTT
. | TRBJ1-3 | TRBV30 | . | CAWIPPGHPIVTIYF | TGTGCCTGGATACCCCCAGGACATCCAATCGTTACCATATATTTT
. | TRBJ2-1 | TRBV28 | TRBD2 | CASSLTGLAGLNEQFF | TGTGCCAGCAGTTTAACAGGACTAGCGGGACTCAATGAGCAGTTCTTC
. | TRBJ2-2 | TRBV11-3 | TRBD1 | CASRSGGNTGELFF | TGTGCCAGCAGATCAGGGGGCAACACCGGGGAGCTGTTTTTT
once | TRBJ1-2 | TRBV5-1 | . | CASSLMGRRGTDPNYGYTF | TGCGCCAGCAGCTTGATGGGGCGTAGGGGCACGGATCCTAACTATGGCTACACCTTC
. | TRBJ2-1 | TRBV4-3 | TRBD2 | CASSQWSRGSSYNEQFF | TGCGCCAGCAGCCAATGGTCTCGCGGGAGCTCCTACAATGAGCAGTTCTTC
. | TRBJ2-1 | TRBV6-6 | TRBD2 | CASNRGASGTNEQFF | TGTGCCAGCAACCGAGGGGCTAGCGGGACCAATGAGCAGTTCTTC
. | TRBJ2-3 | TRBV7-8 | TRBD2 | CASSLGTSGRASRDTQYF | TGTGCCAGCAGCTTAGGGACTAGCGGGAGGGCCAGCCGCGACACGCAGTATTTT
. | TRBJ2-1 | TRBV20-1 | . | CSARASNEQFF | TGCAGTGCTAGAGCGTCCAATGAGCAGTTCTTC
once | TRBJ2-7 | TRBV13 | . | CASSFGFSEQYF | TGTGCCAGCAGCTTTGGTTTTAGCGAGCAGTACTTC
once | TRBJ2-6 | TRBV19 | TRBD2 | CASSRVSDGLAGSALSGANVLTF | TGTGCCAGTAGTAGGGTTTCGGACGGACTAGCGGGAAGCGCCCTTTCTGGGGCCAACGTCCTGACTTTC
. | TRBJ1-2 | TRBV2 | . | CASSDGWRGYGYTF | TGTGCCAGCAGTGATGGTTGGCGGGGCTATGGCTACACCTTC
. | TRBJ2-5 | TRBV5-6 | TRBD2 | CASSFFLTSGQETQYF | TGTGCCAGCAGCTTCTTTTTAACTAGCGGACAAGAGACCCAGTACTTC
. | TRBJ2-7 | TRBV27 | TRBD1 | CASSDGQGPYEQYF | TGTGCCAGCAGTGACGGACAGGGTCCATACGAGCAGTACTTC
. | TRBJ1-4 | TRBV9 | . | CASSVDPGPEKLFF | TGTGCCAGCAGCGTAGATCCAGGGCCCGAAAAACTGTTTTTT
. | TRBJ2-5 | TRBV5-1 | . | CASSLVYWGGQETQYF | TGCGCCAGCAGCTTGGTATATTGGGGAGGTCAAGAGACCCAGTACTTC
. | TRBJ2-7 | TRBV4-2 | TRBD2 | CASSQGVGGSDHEQYF | TGTGCCAGCAGCCAAGGAGTCGGGGGGAGTGACCACGAGCAGTACTTC
. | TRBJ2-3 | TRBV5-6 | . | CASSFSGSTDTQYF | TGTGCCAGCAGCTTCAGCGGTAGCACAGATACGCAGTATTTT
. | TRBJ1-1 | TRBV4-3 | . | CASSQGAGGSEAFF | TGCGCCAGCAGCCAAGGGGCCGGGGGGTCTGAAGCTTTCTTT
. | TRBJ2-1 | TRBV5-1 | TRBD2 | CASSSVAGEYNEQFF | TGCGCCAGCAGCTCCGTAGCGGGAGAGTACAATGAGCAGTTCTTC
once | TRBJ2-7 | TRBV4-1 | TRBD2 | CASSQDPPLGRERTWGGEQYF | TGCGCCAGCAGCCAAGATCCCCCCCTAGGGCGGGAGAGGACTTGGGGGGGGGAGCAGTACTTC
. | TRBJ2-1 | TRBV4-3 | . | CASSQRRSLAYNEQFF | TGCGCCAGCAGCCAGAGGAGGAGCCTAGCCTACAATGAGCAGTTCTTC
. | TRBJ2-4 | TRBV5-5 | . | CASSLTGSKNIQYF | TGTGCCAGCAGCTTGACGGGATCCAAAAACATTCAGTACTTC
. | TRBJ2-7 | TRBV30 | TRBD1 | CAWSAKDRVTYEQYF | TGTGCCTGGAGTGCCAAAGACAGGGTCACCTACGAGCAGTACTTC
. | TRBJ2-2 | TRBV4-2 | TRBD2 | CASSQEPGLAGGDTGELFF | TGTGCCAGCAGCCAAGAGCCGGGACTAGCGGGAGGGGACACCGGGGAGCTGTTTTTT
. | TRBJ1-5 | TRBV18 | . | CASSVRGGSNQPQHF | TGTGCCAGCTCAGTAAGGGGAGGAAGCAATCAGCCCCAGCATTTT
few | TRBJ2-1 | TRBV5-1 | . | CASNLARSGPSYNEQFF | TGCGCCAGCAACCTGGCAAGGTCGGGTCCATCCTACAATGAGCAGTTCTTC
. | TRBJ2-7 | TRBV7-9 | TRBD2 | CASSLARTSGLRGYEQYF | TGTGCCAGCAGCTTAGCGAGGACTAGCGGGCTAAGGGGTTACGAGCAGTACTTC
. | TRBJ2-5 | TRBV5-6 | . | CASSHLWAQETQYF | TGTGCCAGCAGCCACCTTTGGGCTCAAGAGACCCAGTACTTC
. | TRBJ2-5 | TRBV28 | . | CASSFGGETQYF | TGTGCCAGCAGTTTCGGAGGGGAGACCCAGTACTTC